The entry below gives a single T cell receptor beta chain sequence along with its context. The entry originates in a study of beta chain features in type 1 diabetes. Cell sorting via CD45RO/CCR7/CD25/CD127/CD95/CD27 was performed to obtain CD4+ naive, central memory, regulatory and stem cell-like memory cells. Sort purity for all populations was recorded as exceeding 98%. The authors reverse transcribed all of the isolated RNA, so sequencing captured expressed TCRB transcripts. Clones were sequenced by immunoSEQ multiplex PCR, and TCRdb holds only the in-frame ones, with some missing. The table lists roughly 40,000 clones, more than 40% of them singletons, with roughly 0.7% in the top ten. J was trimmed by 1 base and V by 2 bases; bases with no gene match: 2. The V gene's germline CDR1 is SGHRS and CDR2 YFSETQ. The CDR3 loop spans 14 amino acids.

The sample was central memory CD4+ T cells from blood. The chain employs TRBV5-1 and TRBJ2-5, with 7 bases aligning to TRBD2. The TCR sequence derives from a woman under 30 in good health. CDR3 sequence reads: CASSFWTSQETQYF. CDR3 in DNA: TGCGCCAGCAGCTTTTGGACTAGCCAAGAGACCCAGTACTTC.